The 22 T cell receptor beta chains below were found in one sample sequenced in a study of blood T cell repertoires in COVID-19. Sequencing was performed with immunoSEQ multiplex PCR; in TCRdb, only in-frame clones are kept and a portion is missing. This sample has almost 250,000 clones; 75% to 90% occur once, and the top ten carry roughly 3.7%. The sequencing sample was made of PBMCs or T cells enriched from blood (not recorded which). Every receptor here comes from a woman aged 25-40 years who had recovered from COVID-19.

The chain uses TRBV7-9 and TRBJ2-3, with 9 bases aligning to TRBD2. With 5 bases clipped from V and 0 bases from J, the junction kept 6 bases outside the gene matches. Germline V gene lookup returns CDR1 SEHNR and CDR2 FQNEAQ (reference sequence). This CDR3 contains 16 residues. Written as DNA, the CDR3 is TGTGCCAGCAGCCCCGCTACTAGCGGGAGCACAGATACGCAGTATTTT. Translated: CASSPATSGSTDTQYF.

This chain uses TRBV6-6 with TRBJ2-2; 9 positions match TRBD2. The germline CDR1 and CDR2 sequences are MNHNY and SVGAGI (reference sequence). With V trimmed by 7 bases and J by 6 bases, 6 bases remained unmatched. This CDR3 is built from 14 residues. The CDR3 spells CASMALAGSGELFF. For the CDR3, the DNA is TGTGCCAGCATGGCCCTAGCGGGATCCGGGGAGCTGTTTTTT.

A single count supports this clone. The rearrangement joins TRBV30 to TRBJ2-7; 10 bases align to TRBD1. V shed 6 bases, J shed 2 bases, and the junction held 7 bases outside the gene matches. Germline assignment: CDR1 GTSNPN and CDR2 SVGIG (reference sequence). The CDR3 is made up of 14 amino acids. The CDR3 DNA reads as TGTGCCTGCCTCCGGGACAGGGGCACCTACGAGCAGTACTTC. It codes for CACLRDRGTYEQYF.

The DNA for the CDR3 is TGTGCCAGCAGCCAAGGAAGACAGGCGAACACTGAAGCTTTCTTT. As protein: CASSQGRQANTEAFF. V and J are TRBV4-2 and TRBJ1-1; possibly TRBD1 for D (6 bases). There are 15 residues in the CDR3. Germline values: CDR1 LGHNA, CDR2 YNFKEQ. Trimming took 1 base from V and 1 from J, leaving 10 bases between them.

This chain uses TRBV5-1 with TRBJ1-3; 12 bases line up with TRBD1. V lost 4 bases to trimming and J lost 0 bases; unmatched junction nucleotides: 5. Germline V gives CDR1 SGHRS, CDR2 YFSETQ. This CDR3 region has 17 residues. The CDR3 DNA follows: TGCGCCAGCAGCCCGGGACAGGGGGCCCACTCTGGAAACACCATATATTTT. Encoded protein: CASSPGQGAHSGNTIYF.

The chain couples TRBV9 to TRBJ2-7; the D gene is possibly TRBD1 (5 bases). Germline V lookup: CDR1 SGDLS, CDR2 YYNGEE. The V end was cut by 0 bases, the J end by 0 bases, with 10 bases between. The CDR3 has 15 residues. The CDR3 loop is CASSVGMTASYEQYF. CDR3 in DNA: TGTGCCAGCAGCGTAGGGATGACAGCCTCCTACGAGCAGTACTTC.

CDR3 protein: CASSLEQGWGYTF. DNA for the CDR3: TGTGCCAGCAGCTTAGAACAGGGATGGGGCTACACCTTC. The genes are TRBV7-9 and TRBJ1-2; TRBD1 might be the D (6 bases). V was pared by 1 base and J by 8 bases, with 11 bases between. The CDR3 sequence is 13 residues long. Germline V CDR1 and CDR2: SEHNR, FQNEAQ (reference sequence).

In this sample, this clone turned up once. CDR3 sequence reads: CASSHPGANQPQHF. DNA of the CDR3: TGTGCCAGCAGCCACCCAGGGGCGAATCAGCCCCAGCATTTT. This chain connects TRBV7-9 to TRBJ1-5; D possibly corresponds to TRBD1 (6 bases). Germline V gene sequence: CDR1 SEHNR, CDR2 FQNEAQ (reference sequence). There are 14 residues in the CDR3. The ends were cut back, 5 bases at V and 4 bases at J, with 12 bases in the middle.

The rearrangement joins TRBV6-1 to TRBJ1-5, with 11 bases that match TRBD1. The length of the CDR3 is 17 residues. After removal of 3 bases from V and 7 bases from J, the junction contained 11 bases not matched to a gene. Germline CDR1 reads MNHNS; CDR2 reads SASEGT. The CDR3 region is CASSDAHRTGGLQPQHF. The CDR3 coding sequence is TGTGCCAGCAGTGACGCCCATCGGACAGGGGGCTTGCAGCCCCAGCATTTT.

This clone was detected only once. This rearrangement joins TRBV4-1 to TRBJ2-3; a possible D gene is TRBD2 (6 bases). Germline V lookup: CDR1 MGHRA, CDR2 YSYEKL. Trimming removed 1 base from V and 1 base from J, with 12 bases in between. CDR3 length: 16 amino acids. In DNA form, the CDR3 reads TGCGCCAGCAGCCAAGTTTTCAGCGGGCGCACAGATACGCAGTATTTT. Its translation: CASSQVFSGRTDTQYF.

A single count supports this clone. The chain employs TRBV4-3 and TRBJ2-3, with D tentatively TRBD2 (6 bases). V lost 4 bases to trimming and J lost 1 base, with 18 bases between them. Germline V gene sequence: CDR1 LGHNA, CDR2 YSLEER. The CDR3 contains 17 residues. The CDR3: CASSPRGSGQRTDTQYF. The CDR3 DNA sequence: TGCGCCAGCAGCCCCCGTGGTAGCGGCCAACGCACAGATACGCAGTATTTT.

The J gene is TRBJ1-1, the V gene TRBV7-2; D ambiguous. In germline, CDR1 is SGHTA, CDR2 FQGNSA. V was shortened by 3 bases and J by 9 bases, with 8 bases between the two germline ends. The CDR3 has 11 residues. The CDR3 sequence is CASSFSGKAFF. The CDR3 nucleotides read TGTGCCAGCAGCTTTTCCGGGAAAGCTTTCTTT.

The chain is built from TRBV19 and TRBJ1-3; no clear D gene. The CDR3 extends over 13 amino acids. Trimming cost V 5 bases and J 0 bases, with 5 bases left between them. Germline CDR1 is LNHDA and CDR2 is SQIVND (reference sequence). The CDR3 reads CASSSHSGNTIYF. Written as DNA, the CDR3 is TGTGCCAGTAGTTCCCACTCTGGAAACACCATATATTTT.

This rearrangement joins TRBV9 to TRBJ2-7; D is perhaps TRBD1 (5 bases). The V gene's germline CDR1 is SGDLS and CDR2 YYNGEE. The CDR3 has 14 residues. With 0 bases removed from V and 0 bases from J, the gap between germline ends came to 7 bases. The CDR3 nucleotides read TGTGCCAGCAGCGTAGGGGGCGACTCCTACGAGCAGTACTTC. Amino acids: CASSVGGDSYEQYF.

This clone is a singleton in its sample. V usage is TRBV16 and J usage is TRBJ1-2; 7 nucleotides line up with TRBD1. The CDR3 is made up of 14 amino acids. Unmatched junction bases numbered 5, after V lost 4 bases and J lost 3 bases. Germline V gene data show CDR1 as KGHSY and CDR2 as FQNENV. The CDR3 is CASSLRGHDYGYTF. CDR3 DNA sequence: TGTGCCAGCAGCCTGAGGGGGCATGACTATGGCTACACCTTC. Using reference TRBV16 and TRBJ1-2 for the parts outside the CDR3, the full variable domain is GEEVAQTPKHLVRGEGQKAKLYCAPIKGHSYVFWYQQVLKNEFKFLISFQNENVFDETGMPKERFSAKCLPNSPCSLEIQATKLEDSAVYFCASSLRGHDYGYTFGSGTRLTVV.

J is TRBJ1-4 and V is TRBV3-1 (or the pseudogene TRBV3-2); TRBD1 matches 7 bases. CDR3 length: 15 amino acids. V shed 4 bases and J 8 bases; nucleotides not matched to a gene: 10. Germline lookup yields CDR1 LGHDT and CDR2 YNNKEL (reference sequence). CDR3 DNA: TGTGCCAGCAGCCTCAGAAAGGGGGCCAACGAAAAACTGTTTTTT. This encodes CASSLRKGANEKLFF.

The V and J genes are TRBV15 and TRBJ2-1; 14 bases align to TRBD2. The germline gives CDR1 LNHNV, CDR2 YYDKDF (reference sequence). The CDR3 sequence is 15 residues long. Trimming took 5 bases from V and 7 from J; bases not matched to a gene: 4. The CDR3 loop is CATSGGTSGSNEQFF. The CDR3 nucleotides are TGTGCCACCAGCGGAGGGACTAGCGGGAGTAATGAGCAGTTCTTC.

In the case of this clone: At the DNA level, this CDR3 is encoded by other sequences in the same sample as well. The chain is built from TRBV19 and TRBJ1-2; 7 bases map to TRBD1. The CDR3 consists of 13 residues. The germline gives CDR1 LNHDA, CDR2 SQIVND (reference sequence). V gave up 3 bases and J gave up 8 bases; unmatched junction bases: 6. The CDR3 protein is CASSIRQGSGYTF. Written as DNA, the CDR3 is TGTGCCAGTAGTATCCGACAGGGATCCGGCTACACCTTC. The complete variable domain, with remaining parts taken from reference TRBV19 and TRBJ1-2, reads DGGITQSPKYLFRKEGQNVTLSCEQNLNHDAMYWYRQDPGQGLRLIYYSQIVNDFQKGDIAEGYSVSREKKESFPLTVTSAQKNPTAFYLCASSIRQGSGYTFGSGTRLTVV.

The V gene is TRBV4-2, the J gene TRBJ1-6; D unclear. Germline V gene lookup returns CDR1 LGHNA and CDR2 YNFKEQ. Trimming shortened V by 7 bases and J by 8 bases, and 9 bases separated the two germline ends. This CDR3 spans 12 amino acids. CDR3 region: CASKGGDSPLHF. CDR3 in DNA: TGTGCCAGCAAAGGCGGGGATTCACCCCTCCACTTT.

A single count supports this clone. The chain joins TRBV11-1 to TRBJ1-2; tentative D call: TRBD1 (5 bases). Trimming left V 5 bases short and J 2 bases short, with 12 bases between. Germline V gene sequence: CDR1 SGHAT, CDR2 FQDESV (reference sequence). There are 14 residues in the CDR3. CDR3: CASSPSDTNYGYTF. The CDR3 DNA reads as TGTGCCAGCAGCCCGTCGGACACAAACTATGGCTACACCTTC.

This clone showed up just once. V and J are TRBV5-1 and TRBJ2-2; possibly TRBD2 for D (6 bases). V was cut by 1 base and J by 6 bases, with 13 bases left in between. Germline V lookup: CDR1 SGHRS, CDR2 YFSETQ. The CDR3 contains 15 residues. CDR3 region: CASSLRGGSSGELFF. The CDR3 DNA follows: TGCGCCAGCAGCTTGAGGGGAGGAAGTTCCGGGGAGCTGTTTTTT.

The rearrangement links TRBV27 to TRBJ1-3; D remains unclear. Looked up from germline, CDR1 is MNHEY and CDR2 is SMNVEV (reference sequence). CDR3 length: 13 residues. Trimming took 8 bases from V and 4 from J, leaving 12 bases between them. CDR3 nucleotides: TGTGCCAGCTTCAGTGTCGGGGGAAACACCATATATTTT. This sequence encodes CASFSVGGNTIYF.